A single sample gave rise to the 27 T cell receptor beta chains below, sequenced in a study of blood T cell repertoires in COVID-19. The protocol was immunoSEQ multiplex PCR, while the TCRdb copy is restricted to in-frame clones and leaves out a portion. Of roughly 200,000 clones listed, 75% to 90% are singletons. The source material was PBMCs or T cells enriched from blood (not recorded which). These TCRs come from a middle-aged man who had recovered from COVID-19.

The V and J genes are TRBV3-1 (or the pseudogene TRBV3-2) and TRBJ2-5; D unresolved. There are 14 residues in the CDR3. Germline V gene data show CDR1 as LGHDT and CDR2 as YNNKEL (reference sequence). Between the trimmed V and J ends, which lost 1 base and 5 bases, there was a span of 11 bases. Written as DNA, the CDR3 is TGTGCCAGCAGCCAAGTCAGTGGTTTGGAGACCCAGTACTTC. Amino acids: CASSQVSGLETQYF.

This rearrangement joins TRBV6-1 to TRBJ2-7; D is unclear. CDR1 and CDR2 from the germline V gene are MNHNS and SASEGT. CDR3 length: 13 amino acids. V lost 0 bases and J 7 bases, leaving 10 bases between the germline ends. The CDR3 protein is CASSEARSTEQYF. The CDR3 DNA follows: TGTGCCAGCAGTGAAGCGCGCTCAACGGAGCAGTACTTC.

The chain employs TRBV25-1 and TRBJ1-2; no firm D call. The germline gives CDR1 MGHDK, CDR2 SYGVNS. CDR3 length: 12 residues. V was trimmed by 2 bases and J by 7 bases, leaving 8 bases between them. The CDR3 sequence: CASSEAGSGYTF. The CDR3, as DNA: TGTGCCAGCAGTGAAGCGGGCTCTGGCTACACCTTC.

V gene TRBV5-4 combines with J gene TRBJ2-3, with 9 bases identical to TRBD1. The germline V gene has CDR1 SGHNT and CDR2 YYREEE (reference sequence). V trimming: 3 bases; J trimming: 1 base; junction bases outside the gene matches: 6. The CDR3 has 16 residues. DNA for the CDR3: TGTGCCAGCAGCTCATTACAGGGGGCTGGCACAGATACGCAGTATTTT. This sequence encodes CASSSLQGAGTDTQYF.

This chain uses TRBV3-1 (or the pseudogene TRBV3-2) with TRBJ1-1; 9 bases line up with TRBD1. The germline gives CDR1 LGHDT, CDR2 YNNKEL (reference sequence). V shed 5 bases, J shed 1 base, and the junction held 5 bases outside the gene matches. The CDR3 length is 15 residues. The CDR3 nucleotides are TGTGCCAGCAGCTCCCGGGGACAGGGGAACACTGAAGCTTTCTTT. Its protein is CASSSRGQGNTEAFF.

The chain has TRBV7-3 and TRBJ2-1; 8 positions match TRBD2. V trimming: 2 bases; J trimming: 12 bases; junction bases outside the gene matches: 9. Germline V lookup: CDR1 SGHTA, CDR2 FQGTGA. The CDR3 is made up of 14 amino acids. The CDR3 sequence: CASSLGVAGSGQFF. The CDR3 DNA sequence: TGTGCCAGCAGCTTAGGGGTAGCGGGGAGTGGGCAGTTCTTC. The full variable domain, in which reference TRBV7-3 and TRBJ2-1 provide the parts outside the CDR3, is GAGVSQTPSNKVTEKGKYVELRCDPISGHTALYWYRQSLGQGPEFLIYFQGTGAADDSGLPNDRFFAVRPEGSVSTLKIQRTERGDSAVYLCASSLGVAGSGQFFGPGTRLTVL.

As to this clone: Other DNA sequences in the same sample also yield this CDR3. The rearrangement joins TRBV5-1 to TRBJ1-6, with 11 bases fitting TRBD1. The CDR3 loop spans 15 amino acids. With 2 bases clipped from V and 10 bases from J, the junction kept 5 bases outside the gene matches. Per the germline V gene, CDR1 is SGHRS and CDR2 is YFSETQ. The CDR3 bases are TGCGCCAGCAGCTTACGGACAGGGGGCGACTCACCCCTCCACTTT. Translating gives CASSLRTGGDSPLHF.

The V gene is TRBV19, the J gene TRBJ1-4, with unresolved D. There are 13 residues in the CDR3. The germline CDR1 and CDR2 sequences are LNHDA and SQIVND (reference sequence). Trimming left V 3 bases short and J 7 bases short, with 9 bases between. CDR3 DNA sequence: TGTGCCAGTAGTATGAGACGGGGTGAAAAACTGTTTTTT. This translates into CASSMRRGEKLFF.

This clone was recorded a few times. V and J are TRBV28 and TRBJ1-2; 8 nucleotides line up with TRBD1. CDR1 and CDR2 from the germline V gene are MDHEN and SYDVKM. V shed 11 bases and J 5 bases; nucleotides not matched to a gene: 16. The CDR3 contains 15 residues. The DNA for the CDR3 is TGTGCCTTTGGGGACAGGAGAGGGAGTACGTATGGCTACACCTTC. This gives the protein CAFGDRRGSTYGYTF.

The J gene is TRBJ1-1, the V gene TRBV11-3; D unresolved. Germline-derived CDR1 and CDR2 are SGHNT and YENEEA. Trimming pared 2 bases from V and 1 base from J, leaving 11 bases between. The CDR3 extends over 15 amino acids. The DNA of the CDR3 is TGTGCCAGCAGCTTACGCCCGGGGTCGAACACTGAAGCTTTCTTT. Its translation is CASSLRPGSNTEAFF.

The sample holds a few counts of this clone. V usage is TRBV6-2 or TRBV6-3 and J usage is TRBJ1-1; no reliable D call. The length of the CDR3 is 14 residues. The germline CDR1 and CDR2 sequences are MNHEY and SVGEGT. Trimming took off 0 bases at V and 6 bases at J, with 11 bases between the two ends. CDR3 in amino acids: CASSYSTSGAEAFF. As DNA, the CDR3 is TGTGCCAGCAGTTACTCGACGAGTGGAGCTGAAGCTTTCTTT.

The chain combines TRBV5-1 with TRBJ1-3; no firm D call. The germline V and J ends were trimmed by 4 bases and 4 bases, with 12 bases remaining between them. The CDR3 contains 14 residues. Germline V lookup: CDR1 SGHRS, CDR2 YFSETQ. CDR3: CASSGGETGNTIYF. The CDR3 coding sequence is TGCGCCAGCAGCGGTGGAGAGACCGGAAACACCATATATTTT.

V gene TRBV5-1 combines with J gene TRBJ1-1; D is ambiguous. Trimming removed 4 bases at V and 1 base at J, with 8 bases between. The V gene's germline CDR1 is SGHRS and CDR2 YFSETQ. The CDR3 is 13 residues long. As DNA, the CDR3 is TGCGCCAGCAGCAGAGGCTCGAACACTGAAGCTTTCTTT. Translating gives CASSRGSNTEAFF.

This clone has a single count. The chain links TRBV30 to TRBJ2-1; TRBD2 is a possible D gene (6 bases). Trimming removed 2 bases at V and 7 bases at J, with 12 bases between. Germline loops: CDR1 GTSNPN, CDR2 SVGIG (reference sequence). This CDR3 is built from 13 residues. The CDR3 region is CAWSHGTWNEQFF. CDR3 nucleotide sequence: TGTGCCTGGAGTCACGGGACTTGGAATGAGCAGTTCTTC.

The chain links TRBV19 to TRBJ1-6, with 7 bases that match TRBD1. This CDR3 contains 14 residues. Unmatched junction bases numbered 3, after V lost 3 bases and J lost 7 bases. Germline values: CDR1 LNHDA, CDR2 SQIVND (reference sequence). Here the CDR3 DNA reads TGTGCCAGTAGTATTAACAGGGGAAATTCACCCCTCCACTTT. Amino acids: CASSINRGNSPLHF.

The chain employs TRBV14 and TRBJ2-7; D call uncertain. The germline V gene has CDR1 SGHDN and CDR2 FVKESK. Trimming removed 1 base at V and 7 bases at J, with 5 bases between. CDR3 length equals 11 residues. The CDR3 region is CASSQGSEQYF. As DNA, the CDR3 is TGTGCCAGCAGCCAAGGTAGTGAGCAGTACTTC.

The chain carries TRBV6-5 and TRBJ1-2, with a weak D call TRBD1 (5 bases). Germline lookup yields CDR1 MNHEY and CDR2 SVGAGI. This CDR3 contains 14 residues. Trimming stripped 6 bases from V and 6 bases from J, with 17 bases between. CDR3 nucleotide sequence: TGTGCCAGCAGACCCAGTGGGGGAGGGGATGGCTACACCTTC. Translation: CASRPSGGGDGYTF.

The CDR3 coding sequence is TGCGCCAGCCGACAGCAGGGGGCAACTGAAGCTTTCTTT. Translated: CASRQQGATEAFF. The chain couples TRBV5-1 to TRBJ1-1; 8 nucleotides align to TRBD1. V lost 7 bases, J lost 5 bases, and 7 bases stayed unmatched. The CDR3 covers 13 residues. From germline, CDR1 is SGHRS and CDR2 YFSETQ. Combining the CDR3 with reference TRBV5-1 and TRBJ1-1 gives the whole variable domain KAGVTQTPRYLIKTRGQQVTLSCSPISGHRSVSWYQQTPGQGLQFLFEYFSETQRNKGNFPGRFSGRQFSNSRSEMNVSTLELGDSALYLCASRQQGATEAFFGQGTRLTVV.

The rearrangement uses TRBV5-6 and TRBJ1-2; TRBD1 matches 12 bases. In germline, CDR1 is SGHDT, CDR2 YYEEEE. J was trimmed by 8 bases and V by 3 bases; bases with no gene match: 5. There are 14 residues in the CDR3. CDR3 nucleotides: TGTGCCAGCAGCTCGGGACAGGGGGCGCGGGGCTACACCTTC. As protein: CASSSGQGARGYTF.

This clone appeared once. The CDR3 coding sequence is TGTGCTAGTGGTTTGTTCGACGGAGATGGCTACACCTTC. Translation gives CASGLFDGDGYTF. V and J are TRBV12-5 and TRBJ1-2; D gene unclear. The CDR3 length is 13 residues. The V gene lost 2 bases and the J gene lost 6 bases, with 10 bases spanning the gap. CDR1 LGHNT and CDR2 FRNRAP come from the germline V gene.

The V and J genes are TRBV9 and TRBJ2-1, with 8 bases lining up with TRBD1. V dropped 0 bases and J dropped 8; count of bases not matched to a gene: 7. This CDR3 region has 15 residues. Germline CDR1 and CDR2: SGDLS and YYNGEE. The CDR3 protein is CASSVGIQGADEQFF. The CDR3 DNA is TGTGCCAGCAGCGTAGGTATCCAGGGGGCGGATGAGCAGTTCTTC.

The chain recombines TRBV12-3 or TRBV12-4 with TRBJ2-7, with 7 bases lining up with TRBD2. V lost 9 bases and J lost 0; bases outside the gene matches: 5. The CDR3 sequence is 13 residues long. The CDR3 protein is CASVRGSSYEQYF. The CDR3 bases are TGTGCCAGTGTGCGGGGGAGCTCCTACGAGCAGTACTTC.

The chain recombines TRBV28 with TRBJ1-2; D possibly corresponds to TRBD1 (6 bases). V lost 4 bases to trimming and J lost 2 bases, with 11 bases between them. CDR3 length equals 14 residues. Germline V lookup: CDR1 MDHEN, CDR2 SYDVKM. Written as DNA, the CDR3 is TGTGCCAGCAGTTCGACAGGTCCGAACTATGGCTACACCTTC. It translates to CASSSTGPNYGYTF.

This clone showed up just once. The V gene is TRBV28, the J gene TRBJ1-2; unclear D gene. Trimming took 6 bases from V and 9 from J, leaving 14 bases between them. This CDR3 comprises 12 residues. Per germline, CDR1 MDHEN and CDR2 SYDVKM. The CDR3 nucleotides are TGTGCCAGCAGCGGCCTGGGAGGGAGCTACACCTTC. It is translated as CASSGLGGSYTF.

This chain links TRBV13 with TRBJ1-5, with TRBD1 as a possible D gene (6 bases). Trimming took 5 bases from V and 4 from J, leaving 15 bases between them. Germline values: CDR1 PRHDT, CDR2 FYEKMQ (reference sequence). This CDR3 contains 15 residues. CDR3 sequence: CASSQGQGQNQPQHF. The DNA for the CDR3 is TGTGCCAGCAGCCAGGGGCAGGGGCAAAATCAGCCCCAGCATTTT.

The V gene is TRBV9, the J gene TRBJ1-1, with D possibly being TRBD1 (6 bases). This CDR3 spans 15 amino acids. Germline V gene sequence: CDR1 SGDLS, CDR2 YYNGEE. The V end lost 5 bases, the J end lost 2 bases, and 16 bases lay between the germline ends. CDR3 protein: CASSPRDTRNTEAFF. DNA of the CDR3: TGTGCCAGCAGTCCCCGGGACACCAGAAACACTGAAGCTTTCTTT.

V is TRBV12-3 or TRBV12-4 and J is TRBJ1-5; D is ambiguous. V shed 7 bases and J shed 5 bases, with 12 bases lying between them. The CDR3 length is 13 residues. The CDR3 here is CASTSDRDQPQHF. CDR3 in DNA: TGTGCCAGCACCTCCGACCGGGATCAGCCCCAGCATTTT.